This T cell receptor beta chain is from a study of cytomegalovirus exposure and HLA in healthy donors. Overall study results and limits: Later analysis demonstrated an association between a missense DCLRE1C variant and TCR beta V- and J-gene trimming. Cytomegalovirus status was reportedly diagnosed by the classifier with high specificity and sensitivity.

The PCR ran on 60 Vbeta and 13 Jbeta primers. The protocol was immunoSEQ multiplex PCR, while the TCRdb copy is restricted to in-frame clones and leaves out a portion. The sample holds around 180,000 clones, less than 90% seen once. The CDR3 consists of 21 residues. V was shortened by 3 bases and J by 4 bases, with 29 bases between the two germline ends. Looked up from germline, CDR1 is SGDLS and CDR2 is YYNGEE. This clone was observed a single time. What it binds is not known. Within the sample, other DNA sequences also encode this same CDR3. The sample was PBMCs. This TCR derives from a girl in the first two years of life in good health and CMV-seronegative. The rearrangement links TRBV9 to TRBJ2-6, with D possibly being TRBD1 (6 bases). CDR3 coding DNA: TGTGCCAGCAGCGAGAGCCGCTTCTACAGGGTGTTGGGCTCCGGGGCCAACGTCCTGACTTTC. Translation gives CASSESRFYRVLGSGANVLTF.